The clone carrying this T cell receptor (beta chain) is a singleton in its sample. Its specificity is not known. The record originates from a study of siplizumab effects on memory and regulatory T cells. General study findings and limits: Siplizumab produced a significant reduction in alloreactive sequences that were traceable to unstimulated CD4+ memory cells. Suppressive capability of dividing Tregs from siplizumab cultures went unverified.

The length of the CDR3 is 14 residues. The V and J ends lost 0 bases and 7 bases respectively, with 13 bases between them. Per germline, CDR1 KGHSH and CDR2 LQKENI. Assay: immunoSEQ multiplex PCR; the TCRdb copy retains only in-frame clones and omits some. Counted here are approximately 110,000 clones, about 92% occurring once; the ten biggest clones make up 0.6% to 0.8%. This clonotype was obtained from a human donor in good health. Input material: Tregs sorted from blood. This sequence joins TRBV18 and TRBJ2-7; a possible D gene is TRBD2 (6 bases). The CDR3 sequence: CASSPPTGANEQYF. The DNA of the CDR3 is TGTGCCAGCTCACCACCGACGGGAGCGAATGAGCAGTACTTC. The full variable domain, with the rest looked up from reference TRBV18 and TRBJ2-7, is NAGVMQNPRHLVRRRGQEARLRCSPMKGHSHVYWYRQLPEEGLKFMVYLQKENIIDESGMPKERFSAEFPKEGPSILRIQQVVRGDSAAYFCASSPPTGANEQYFGPGTRLTVT.